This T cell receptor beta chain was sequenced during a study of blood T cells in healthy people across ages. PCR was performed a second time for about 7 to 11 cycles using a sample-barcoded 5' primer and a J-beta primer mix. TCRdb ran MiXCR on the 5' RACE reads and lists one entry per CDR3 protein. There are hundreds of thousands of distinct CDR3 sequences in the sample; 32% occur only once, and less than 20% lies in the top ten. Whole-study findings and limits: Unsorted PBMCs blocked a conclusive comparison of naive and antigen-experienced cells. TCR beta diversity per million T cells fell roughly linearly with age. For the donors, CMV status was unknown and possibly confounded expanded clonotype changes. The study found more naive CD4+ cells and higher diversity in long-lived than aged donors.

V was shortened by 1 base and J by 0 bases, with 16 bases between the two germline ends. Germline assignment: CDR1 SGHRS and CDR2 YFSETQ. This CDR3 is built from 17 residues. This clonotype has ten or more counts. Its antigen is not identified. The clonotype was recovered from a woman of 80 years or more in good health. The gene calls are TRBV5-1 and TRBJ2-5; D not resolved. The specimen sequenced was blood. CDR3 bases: TGCGCCAGCAGCTTGAGGTTTGGACCCACGTACCAAGAGACCCAGTACTTC. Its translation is CASSLRFGPTYQETQYF.